Reported below is one T cell receptor (beta chain). The data are from a study of shared T cell receptors in the human thymus. The method was immunoSEQ multiplex PCR; TCRdb's version includes in-frame clones alone and lacks a portion of them. Of about 660,000 clones in the sample, 70% to 90% were seen once. CDR3 length equals 16 residues. Germline V gene sequence: CDR1 GTSNPN, CDR2 SVGIG (reference sequence). The trim removed 1 base at V and 3 bases at J, leaving 10 bases unmatched. This sample was shared with a second study, whose subject was human thymus T cells. That investigation notes: Resected material from corrective heart surgery provided the thymus tissue analysed. Seemingly biased V and J gene usage marked thymic and blood repertoires.

This chain joins TRBV30 and TRBJ1-1; 8 nucleotides line up with TRBD1. What was sequenced was thymocytes. This TCR derives from a boy under two years old with a congenital heart defect. CDR3 amino acids: CAWSESQGARDTEAFF. Here the CDR3 DNA reads TGTGCCTGGAGTGAATCCCAGGGGGCTAGGGACACTGAAGCTTTCTTT. The entire variable domain, with the rest obtained from reference TRBV30 and TRBJ1-1, is as follows: SQTIHQWPATLVQPVGSPLSLECTVEGTSNPNLYWYRQAAGRGLQLLFYSVGIGQISSEVPQNLSASRPQDRQFILSSKKLLLSDSGFYLCAWSESQGARDTEAFFGQGTRLTVV.